This entry describes one TCR beta chain. Its antigen remains unknown. Trimming took 4 bases from V and 7 from J, leaving 14 bases between them. Germline CDR1 is LGHNA and CDR2 is YNFKEQ. The CDR3 runs to 13 residues. This sample is drawn from a study of cytomegalovirus exposure and HLA in healthy donors. PCR was performed using 60 Vbeta and 13 Jbeta primers. Original handling: A later analysis tallied approximately 78 million unique TCR beta chains, 8.5 million to 11 million of them shared. Only in-frame clones appear in the TCRdb table, and some are missing; sequencing was by immunoSEQ multiplex PCR. V, J and clone size derive from that table, while D and trimming were established from the DNA sequence. This table holds over 200,000 clones, under 90% found once. General observations from the study: CMV serostatus was the only recorded immune exposure for donors. Within an earlier analysis, most TCR beta V segments proved productive either about 90% or about 30% of the time. It was 150 or so TCR beta chains that were listed as cytomegalovirus-associated.

This chain connects TRBV4-2 to TRBJ2-7, with no clear D. The sequenced sample consisted of PBMCs. The source is a human donor in good health. CDR3 DNA sequence: TGTGCCAGCAGCCCAGTATCCGCGGAAGAGCAGTACTTC. It yields the protein CASSPVSAEEQYF.